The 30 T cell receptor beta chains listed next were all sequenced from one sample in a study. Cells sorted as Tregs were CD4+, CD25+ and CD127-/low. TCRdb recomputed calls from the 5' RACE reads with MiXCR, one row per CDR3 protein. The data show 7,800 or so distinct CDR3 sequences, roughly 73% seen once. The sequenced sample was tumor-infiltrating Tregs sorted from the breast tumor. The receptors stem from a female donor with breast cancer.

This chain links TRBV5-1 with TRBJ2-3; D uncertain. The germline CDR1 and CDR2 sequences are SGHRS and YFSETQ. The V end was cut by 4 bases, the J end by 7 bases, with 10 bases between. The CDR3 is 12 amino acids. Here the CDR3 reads CASSLPGHTQYF. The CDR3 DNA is TGCGCCAGCAGCCTACCGGGCCATACGCAGTATTTT.

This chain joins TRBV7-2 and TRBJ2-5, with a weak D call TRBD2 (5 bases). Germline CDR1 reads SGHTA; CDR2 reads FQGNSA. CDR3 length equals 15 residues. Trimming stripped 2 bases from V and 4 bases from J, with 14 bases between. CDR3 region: CASSLRGFVGETQYF. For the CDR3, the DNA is TGTGCCAGCAGCTTAAGAGGGTTCGTTGGAGAGACCCAGTACTTC.

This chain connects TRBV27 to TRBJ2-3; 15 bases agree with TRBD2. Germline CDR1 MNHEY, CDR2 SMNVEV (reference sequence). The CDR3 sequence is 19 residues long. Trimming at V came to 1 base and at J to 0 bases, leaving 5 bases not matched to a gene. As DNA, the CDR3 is TGTGCCAGCAGTTTATATGGGACTAGCGGGAGGATAAGCACAGATACGCAGTATTTT. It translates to CASSLYGTSGRISTDTQYF.

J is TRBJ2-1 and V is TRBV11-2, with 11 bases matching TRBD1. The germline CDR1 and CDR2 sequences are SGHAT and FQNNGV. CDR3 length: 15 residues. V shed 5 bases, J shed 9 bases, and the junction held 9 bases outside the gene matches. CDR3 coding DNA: TGTGCCAGCAGCGCCCTTGGGACAGGGGGTGGTGAGCAGTTCTTC. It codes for CASSALGTGGGEQFF.

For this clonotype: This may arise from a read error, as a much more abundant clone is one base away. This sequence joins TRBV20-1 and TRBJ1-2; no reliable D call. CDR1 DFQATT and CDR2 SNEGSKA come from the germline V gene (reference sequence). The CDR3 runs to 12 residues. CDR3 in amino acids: CSATPGAYGHTF. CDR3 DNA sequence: TGCAGTGCTACTCCGGGAGCCTATGGCCACACCTTC.

Here the CDR3 reads CSALRLAGKETQYF. The CDR3 region has the DNA TGCAGTGCGCTTCGGCTAGCGGGAAAAGAGACCCAGTACTTC. The J gene is TRBJ2-5, the V gene TRBV20-1, with 9 nucleotides matching TRBD2. This CDR3 has 14 amino acids. The J segment lost 3 bases and the V segment lost 6 bases, leaving 8 bases of the junction unmatched. Germline CDR1 DFQATT, CDR2 SNEGSKA (reference sequence).

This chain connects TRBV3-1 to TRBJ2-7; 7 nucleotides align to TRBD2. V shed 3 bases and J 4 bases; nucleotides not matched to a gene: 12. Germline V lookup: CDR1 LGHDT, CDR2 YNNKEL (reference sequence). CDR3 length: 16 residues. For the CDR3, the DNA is TGTGCCAGCAGCCAGACCCAAGCGGGACGGGCGTACGAGCAGTACTTC. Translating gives CASSQTQAGRAYEQYF.

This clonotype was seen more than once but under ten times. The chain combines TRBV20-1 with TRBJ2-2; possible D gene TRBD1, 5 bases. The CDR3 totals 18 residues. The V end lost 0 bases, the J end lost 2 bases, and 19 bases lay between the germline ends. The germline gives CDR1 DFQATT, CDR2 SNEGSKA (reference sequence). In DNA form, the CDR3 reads TGCAGTGCTAGAGATCTCGTCCGCCAGGGCGGTAACACCGGGGAGCTGTTTTTT. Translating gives CSARDLVRQGGNTGELFF.

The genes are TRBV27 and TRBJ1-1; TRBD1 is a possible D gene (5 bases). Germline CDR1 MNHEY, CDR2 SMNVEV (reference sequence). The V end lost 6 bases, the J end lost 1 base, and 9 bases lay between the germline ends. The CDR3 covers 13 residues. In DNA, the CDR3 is TGTGCCAGCAGCAGAACAGGGAACACTGAAGCTTTCTTT. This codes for CASSRTGNTEAFF.

The CDR3 DNA is TGTGCCAGCAGCTTAGGAGCGGGAGGGAAAGAGACCCAGTACTTC. Residues: CASSLGAGGKETQYF. This chain links TRBV11-2 with TRBJ2-5; 10 nucleotides match TRBD2. The CDR3 contains 15 residues. Per the germline V gene, CDR1 is SGHAT and CDR2 is FQNNGV. The V and J ends lost 1 base and 3 bases, in that order; junction bases with no gene match: 2.

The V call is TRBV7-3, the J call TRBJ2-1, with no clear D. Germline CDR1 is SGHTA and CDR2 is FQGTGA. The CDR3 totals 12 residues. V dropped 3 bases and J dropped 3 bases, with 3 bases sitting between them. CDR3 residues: CASSLGYNEQFF. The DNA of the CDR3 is TGTGCCAGCAGCTTGGGCTACAATGAGCAGTTCTTC.

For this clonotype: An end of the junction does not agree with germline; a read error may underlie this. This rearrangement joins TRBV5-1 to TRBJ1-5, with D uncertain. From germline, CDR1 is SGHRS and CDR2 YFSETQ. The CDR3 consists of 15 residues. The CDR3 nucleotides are TGCGCCAGCAGCTTGACGGGTCTAAGCAACCAGCCCCAGCATTTT. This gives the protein CASSLTGLSNQPQHF.

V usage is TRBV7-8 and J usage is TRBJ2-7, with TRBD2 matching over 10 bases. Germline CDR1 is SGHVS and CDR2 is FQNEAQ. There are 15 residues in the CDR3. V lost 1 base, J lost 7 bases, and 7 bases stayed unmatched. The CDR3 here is CASSLGAQREGEQYF. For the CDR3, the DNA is TGTGCCAGCAGCTTAGGTGCTCAGCGGGAGGGAGAGCAGTACTTC.

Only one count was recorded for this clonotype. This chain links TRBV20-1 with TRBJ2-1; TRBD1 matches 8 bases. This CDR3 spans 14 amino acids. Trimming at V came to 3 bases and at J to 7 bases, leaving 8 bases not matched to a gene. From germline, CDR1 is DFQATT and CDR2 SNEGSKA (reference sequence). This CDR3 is CSASSAGGWNEQFF. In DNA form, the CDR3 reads TGCAGTGCTAGTTCGGCAGGGGGCTGGAATGAGCAGTTCTTC.

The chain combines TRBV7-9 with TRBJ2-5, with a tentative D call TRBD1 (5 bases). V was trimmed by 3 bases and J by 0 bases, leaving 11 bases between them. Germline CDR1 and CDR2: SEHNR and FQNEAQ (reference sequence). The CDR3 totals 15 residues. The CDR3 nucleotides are TGTGCCAGCAGCTTTGGGGCGGCACACCAAGAGACCCAGTACTTC. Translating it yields CASSFGAAHQETQYF.

CDR3 loop: CASSRQLGEAFF. CDR3 bases: TGTGCCAGCAGTCGACAACTTGGTGAAGCTTTCTTT. The V and J genes are TRBV6-5 and TRBJ1-1, with D unresolved. Trimming took 5 bases from V and 7 from J, leaving 11 bases between them. Germline lookup yields CDR1 MNHEY and CDR2 SVGAGI. The CDR3 sequence is 12 residues long.

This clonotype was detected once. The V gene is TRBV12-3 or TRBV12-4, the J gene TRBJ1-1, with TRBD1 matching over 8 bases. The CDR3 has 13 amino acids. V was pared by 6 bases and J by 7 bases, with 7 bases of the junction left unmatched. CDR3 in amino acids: CASRVQGVIEAFF. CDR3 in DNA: TGTGCCAGCAGGGTACAGGGGGTAATTGAAGCTTTCTTT.

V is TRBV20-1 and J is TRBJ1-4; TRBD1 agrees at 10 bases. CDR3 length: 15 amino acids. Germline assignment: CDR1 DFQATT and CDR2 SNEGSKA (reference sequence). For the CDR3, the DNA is TGCAGCGCCTCCCCACCGGGACAGGGGAATGAAAAACTGTTTTTT. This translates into CSASPPGQGNEKLFF.

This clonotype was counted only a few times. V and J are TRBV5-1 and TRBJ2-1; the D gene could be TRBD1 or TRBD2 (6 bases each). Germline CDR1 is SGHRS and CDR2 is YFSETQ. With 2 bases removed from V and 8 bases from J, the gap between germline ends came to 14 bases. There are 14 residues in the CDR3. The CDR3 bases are TGCGCCAGCAGCTTTCGGGGGCCCGTCGATGAGCAGTTCTTC. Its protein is CASSFRGPVDEQFF.

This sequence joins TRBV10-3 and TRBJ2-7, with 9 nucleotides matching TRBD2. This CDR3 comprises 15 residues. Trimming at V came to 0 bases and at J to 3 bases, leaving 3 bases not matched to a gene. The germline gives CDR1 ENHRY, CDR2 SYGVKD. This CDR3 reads CAISESSSGVYEQYF. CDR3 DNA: TGTGCCATCAGTGAGTCGTCTAGCGGGGTCTACGAGCAGTACTTC.

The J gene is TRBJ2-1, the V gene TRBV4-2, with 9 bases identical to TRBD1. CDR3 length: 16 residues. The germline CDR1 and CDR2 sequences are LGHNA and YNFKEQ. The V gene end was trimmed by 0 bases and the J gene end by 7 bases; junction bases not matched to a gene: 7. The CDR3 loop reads CASSQDGDRVVNEQFF. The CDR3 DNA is TGTGCCAGCAGCCAAGATGGGGACAGGGTAGTGAATGAGCAGTTCTTC.

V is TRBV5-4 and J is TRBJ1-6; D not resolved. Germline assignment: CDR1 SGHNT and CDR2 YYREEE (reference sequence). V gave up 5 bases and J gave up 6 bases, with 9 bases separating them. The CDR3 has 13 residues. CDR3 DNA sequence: TGTGCCAGCAGTTATCTACTTAATTCACCCCTCCACTTT. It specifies CASSYLLNSPLHF.

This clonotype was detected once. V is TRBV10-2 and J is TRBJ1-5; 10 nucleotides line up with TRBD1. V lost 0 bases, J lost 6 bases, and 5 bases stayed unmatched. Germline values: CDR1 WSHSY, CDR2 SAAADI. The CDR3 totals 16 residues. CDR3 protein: CASSESKGQGPQPQHF. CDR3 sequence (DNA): TGCGCCAGCAGTGAGTCGAAGGGACAGGGGCCTCAGCCCCAGCATTTT.

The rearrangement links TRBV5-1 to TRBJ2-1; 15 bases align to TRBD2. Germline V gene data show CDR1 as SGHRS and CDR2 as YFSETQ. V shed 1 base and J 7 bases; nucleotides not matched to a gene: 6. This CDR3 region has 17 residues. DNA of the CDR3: TGCGCCAGCAGCTTGAGTGGACTAGCGGGGGGGCAGAATGAGCAGTTCTTC. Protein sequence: CASSLSGLAGGQNEQFF.

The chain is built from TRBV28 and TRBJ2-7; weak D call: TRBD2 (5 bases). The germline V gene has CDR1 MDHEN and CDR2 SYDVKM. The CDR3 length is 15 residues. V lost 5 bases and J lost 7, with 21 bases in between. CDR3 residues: CASSTLGRGTGEQYF. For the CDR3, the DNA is TGTGCCAGCAGTACACTCGGACGGGGAACGGGGGAGCAGTACTTC.

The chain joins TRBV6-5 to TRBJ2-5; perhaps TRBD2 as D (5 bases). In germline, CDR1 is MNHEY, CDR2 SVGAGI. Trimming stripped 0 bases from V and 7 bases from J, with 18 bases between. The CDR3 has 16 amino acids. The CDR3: CASSYSMGPNEGTQYF. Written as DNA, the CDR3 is TGTGCCAGCAGTTACTCTATGGGTCCTAACGAGGGGACCCAGTACTTC.

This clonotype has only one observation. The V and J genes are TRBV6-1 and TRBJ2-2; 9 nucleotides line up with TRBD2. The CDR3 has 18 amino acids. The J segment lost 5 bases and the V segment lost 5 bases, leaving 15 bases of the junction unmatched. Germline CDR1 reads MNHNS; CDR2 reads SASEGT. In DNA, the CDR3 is TGTGCCAGCAGTCCCGGGGTTGGTAGCGGGAGAAGAACCGGGGAGCTGTTTTTT. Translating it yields CASSPGVGSGRRTGELFF.

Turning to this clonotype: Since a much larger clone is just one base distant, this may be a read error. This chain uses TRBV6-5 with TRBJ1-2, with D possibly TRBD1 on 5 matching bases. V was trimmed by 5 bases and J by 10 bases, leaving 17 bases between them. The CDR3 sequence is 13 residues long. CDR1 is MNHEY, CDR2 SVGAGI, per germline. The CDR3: CASSPGGVSDYTF. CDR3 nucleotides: TGTGCCAGCAGTCCCGGGGGGGTTAGTGACTACACCTTC.

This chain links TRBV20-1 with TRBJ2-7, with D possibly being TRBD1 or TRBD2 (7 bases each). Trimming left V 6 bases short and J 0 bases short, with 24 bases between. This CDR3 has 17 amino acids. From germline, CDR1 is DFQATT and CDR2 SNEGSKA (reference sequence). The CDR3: CSAGLTRTGPSSYEQYF. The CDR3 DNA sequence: TGCAGTGCGGGACTAACGAGGACAGGACCTAGCTCCTACGAGCAGTACTTC.

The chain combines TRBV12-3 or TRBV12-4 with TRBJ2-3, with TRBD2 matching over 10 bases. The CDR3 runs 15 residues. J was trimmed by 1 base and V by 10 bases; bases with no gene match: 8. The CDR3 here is CATLSGRGRTDTQYF. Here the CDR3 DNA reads TGTGCCACCCTGAGCGGGAGGGGTCGCACAGATACGCAGTATTTT.